The clone carrying this TCR beta chain was counted between two and nine times. Its target is unknown. The CDR3 sequence is 13 residues long. V shed 3 bases and J shed 9 bases, with 15 bases lying between them. The germline gives CDR1 SEHNR, CDR2 FQNEAQ (reference sequence). A 5'RACE template-switching step, the method used to make TCR cDNA, added a universal primer site and UMIs. TCRdb used MiXCR to reprocess the 5' RACE reads, holding one entry per CDR3 protein. This sample has 100,000 to 150,000 distinct CDR3 sequences, with under 9% found just once. This sample was taken from a study of T cells after yellow fever vaccination. General study points: Peaking on day 5 versus 15, the secondary response was faster but weaker.

Specimen: CD8+ T cells sorted from PBMCs, collected on the day of the yellow fever booster vaccination. This rearrangement joins TRBV7-9 to TRBJ2-7; D is perhaps TRBD1 (7 bases). The source of this sequence is a man younger than 35 who received the YFV17D yellow fever vaccine. DNA for the CDR3: TGTGCCAGCAGCTTGACAGGGACTCAAGGGCAGTACTTC. Its protein is CASSLTGTQGQYF. The complete variable domain, with remaining parts taken from reference TRBV7-9 and TRBJ2-7, reads DTGVSQNPRHKITKRGQNVTFRCDPISEHNRLYWYRQTLGQGPEFLTYFQNEAQLEKSRLLSDRFSAERPKGSFSTLEIQRTEQGDSAMYLCASSLTGTQGQYFGPGTRLTVT.